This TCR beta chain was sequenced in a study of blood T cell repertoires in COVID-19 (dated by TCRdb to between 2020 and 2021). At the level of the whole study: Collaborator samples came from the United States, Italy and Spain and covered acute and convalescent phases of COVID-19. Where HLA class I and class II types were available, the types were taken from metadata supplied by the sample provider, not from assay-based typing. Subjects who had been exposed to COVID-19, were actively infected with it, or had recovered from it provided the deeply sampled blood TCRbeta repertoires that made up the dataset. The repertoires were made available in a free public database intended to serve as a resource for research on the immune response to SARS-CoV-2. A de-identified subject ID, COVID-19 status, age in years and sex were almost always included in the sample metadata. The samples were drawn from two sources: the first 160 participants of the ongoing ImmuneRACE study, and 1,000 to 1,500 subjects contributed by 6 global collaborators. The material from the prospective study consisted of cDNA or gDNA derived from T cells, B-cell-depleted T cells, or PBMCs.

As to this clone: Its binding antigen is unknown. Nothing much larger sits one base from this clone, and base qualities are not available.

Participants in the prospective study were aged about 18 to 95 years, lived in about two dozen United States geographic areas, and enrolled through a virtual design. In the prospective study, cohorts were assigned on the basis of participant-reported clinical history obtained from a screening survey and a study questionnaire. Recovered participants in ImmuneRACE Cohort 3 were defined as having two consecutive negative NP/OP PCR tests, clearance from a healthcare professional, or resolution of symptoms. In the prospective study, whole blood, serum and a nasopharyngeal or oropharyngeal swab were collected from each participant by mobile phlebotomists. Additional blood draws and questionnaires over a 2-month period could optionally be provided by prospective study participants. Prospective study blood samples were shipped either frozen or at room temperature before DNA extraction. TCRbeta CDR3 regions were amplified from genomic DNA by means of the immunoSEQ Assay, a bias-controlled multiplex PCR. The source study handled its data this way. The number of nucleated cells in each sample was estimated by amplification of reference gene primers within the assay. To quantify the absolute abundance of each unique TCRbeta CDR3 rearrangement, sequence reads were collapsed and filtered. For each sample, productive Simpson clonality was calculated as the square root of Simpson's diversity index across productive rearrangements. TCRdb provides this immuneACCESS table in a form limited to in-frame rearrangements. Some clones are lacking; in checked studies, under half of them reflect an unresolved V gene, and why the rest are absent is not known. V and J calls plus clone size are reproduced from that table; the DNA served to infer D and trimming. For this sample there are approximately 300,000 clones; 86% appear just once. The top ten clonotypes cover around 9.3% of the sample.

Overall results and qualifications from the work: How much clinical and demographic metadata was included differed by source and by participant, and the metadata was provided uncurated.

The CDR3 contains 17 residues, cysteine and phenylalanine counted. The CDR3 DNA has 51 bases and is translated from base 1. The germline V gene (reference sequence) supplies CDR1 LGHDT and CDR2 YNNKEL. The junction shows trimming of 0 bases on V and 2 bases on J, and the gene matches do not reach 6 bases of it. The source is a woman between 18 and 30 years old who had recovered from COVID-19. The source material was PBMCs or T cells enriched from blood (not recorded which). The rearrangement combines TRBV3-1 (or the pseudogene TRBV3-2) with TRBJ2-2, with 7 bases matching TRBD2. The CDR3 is CASSQDFREGNTGELFF. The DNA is TGTGCCAGCAGCCAAGATTTCAGGGAGGGTAACACCGGGGAGCTGTTTTTT.